This T cell receptor (beta chain) was found in a study of cytomegalovirus exposure and HLA in healthy donors. Trimming took 3 bases from V and 0 from J; bases not matched to a gene: 12. CDR1 is LNHDA and CDR2 is SQIVND in the germline V gene (reference sequence). The CDR3 contains 18 residues. The PCR was carried out with 60 Vbeta primers and 13 Jbeta primers. This table comes from immunoSEQ multiplex PCR, and its TCRdb copy is limited to in-frame clones, with some not included. The sample data list around 130,000 clones. V is TRBV19 and J is TRBJ1-2; 8 bases match TRBD1. The receptor was isolated from a woman aged 55-69 years in good health and CMV-seronegative. Sequencing used PBMCs. The CDR3 bases are TGTGCCAGTAGTATCGACAGGGGACTCGGATTTACTAACTATGGCTACACCTTC. Amino acids: CASSIDRGLGFTNYGYTF. Full variable domain (outside the CDR3, taken from reference TRBV19 and TRBJ1-2): DGGITQSPKYLFRKEGQNVTLSCEQNLNHDAMYWYRQDPGQGLRLIYYSQIVNDFQKGDIAEGYSVSREKKESFPLTVTSAQKNPTAFYLCASSIDRGLGFTNYGYTFGSGTRLTVV.